A selection of T cell receptor beta chains follows, all from one sample in a study of beta chain features in type 1 diabetes. Clones were read by immunoSEQ multiplex PCR, and TCRdb kept only the in-frame ones, dropping some. The sample holds around 130,000 clones; 9% are singletons and the top ten take around 0.75%. The sequenced sample was central memory CD4+ T cells from blood. The origin of the receptors is a man aged 25-45 years with type 1 diabetes. Both conserved end residues are part of each CDR3. D genes are given only for firm matches. Clone size is given for some rows only: seen once, a few or many times, or a class if the clone is expanded.

clone size,J gene,D gene,V gene,CDR3 DNA,CDR3 protein
few,TRBJ2-1,NA,TRBV19,TGTGCCAGTAGTACGAGGGGGAGGCAGTTCTTC,CASSTRGRQFF
few,TRBJ1-1,TRBD1,TRBV5-4,TGTGCCAGCAGCTTCTACACAGGGGAAGAAAAAGCTTTCTTT,CASSFYTGEEKAFF
NA,TRBJ1-6,TRBD1,TRBV30,TGTGCCTGCAGGACAGGGAGCTCCTATAATTCACCCCTCCACTTT,CACRTGSSYNSPLHF
NA,TRBJ2-7,NA,TRBV6-7,TGTGCCAGCAGTTACGGGCCCTACGAGCAGTACTTC,CASSYGPYEQYF
few,TRBJ1-1,TRBD1,TRBV29-1,TGCAGCGTCTCTCCCGGGACAGCCAACACTGAAGCTTTCTTT,CSVSPGTANTEAFF
NA,TRBJ2-5,TRBD2,TRBV5-8,TGTGCCAGCAGCTTTAAGGGACTAGCGGACAAAGAGACCCAGTACTTC,CASSFKGLADKETQYF
NA,TRBJ2-5,NA,TRBV6-5,TGTGCCAGCTCCCCCCGGGACAAAGAAGCCCAGTACTTC,CASSPRDKEAQYF
few,TRBJ1-2,TRBD1,TRBV2,TGTGCCAGCAGTGAATCGACAGGGGATGTCGGCTACACCTTC,CASSESTGDVGYTF
NA,TRBJ2-5,TRBD2,TRBV7-2,TGTGCCAGCAGCGCGGGGGGACGGGAGACCCAGTACTTC,CASSAGGRETQYF
NA,TRBJ1-5,TRBD1,TRBV4-1,TGCGCCAGCAGCCAAGATAGGGGGACAGGGTACCAGCCCCAGCATTTT,CASSQDRGTGYQPQHF
few,TRBJ1-5,TRBD1,TRBV27,TGTGCCAGCAGAGCAGGGGGGACGGGTAGCAATCAGCCCCAGCATTTT,CASRAGGTGSNQPQHF
few,TRBJ2-6,TRBD1,TRBV7-3,TGTGCCAGCAGCTTGCAACAGGGGGTTTCCTCTGGGGCCAACGTCCTGACTTTC,CASSLQQGVSSGANVLTF
few,TRBJ2-1,NA,TRBV7-2,TGTGCCAGCAGCGAAGAACAGGGTCGAAATGAGCAGTTCTTC,CASSEEQGRNEQFF
few,TRBJ2-1,TRBD1,TRBV5-1,TGCGCCAGCAGCTCCCGGACAGGGCCTCCTGGTGAGCAGTTCTTC,CASSSRTGPPGEQFF
few,TRBJ1-6,NA,TRBV4-3,TGCGCCAGCAGCCAAGATAGAGGGAAGGGTTCACCCCTCCACTTT,CASSQDRGKGSPLHF
few,TRBJ2-1,NA,TRBV29-1,TGCAGCTCCGGGACACCCGAATACAATGAGCAGTTCTTC,CSSGTPEYNEQFF
NA,TRBJ2-7,NA,TRBV4-3,TGCGCCAGCAGCCAAGGCCCCCCCGGAAGACAGACATCCTACGAGCAGTACTTC,CASSQGPPGRQTSYEQYF
few,TRBJ2-6,NA,TRBV19,TGTGCCAGTAGTATAGTTCAAACTGGGGCCAACGTCCTGACTTTC,CASSIVQTGANVLTF
few,TRBJ2-1,TRBD2,TRBV11-1,TGTGCCAGCACCGGACTAGCCGAATACCTCCCCAATGAGCAGTTCTTC,CASTGLAEYLPNEQFF
few,TRBJ2-7,NA,TRBV7-3,TGTGCCAGCAGCTTATCACCCGGGGAGGACGAGCAGTACTTC,CASSLSPGEDEQYF
many,TRBJ2-5,TRBD1,TRBV11-2,TGTGCCAGCAGGTGGACAGGCCAAGAGACCCAGTACTTC,CASRWTGQETQYF
few,TRBJ1-1,TRBD1,TRBV7-9,TGTGCCAGCAGCGTGGGGACAGGGAGGGATGAAGCTTTCTTT,CASSVGTGRDEAFF
NA,TRBJ1-5,NA,TRBV30,TGTGCCTGGAGTGTACAGGGCGGACAGCCCCAGCATTTT,CAWSVQGGQPQHF
NA,TRBJ2-5,TRBD2,TRBV6-5,TGTGCCAGCAGTTTCAGGACTAGCGGGTTCCAAGAGACCCAGTACTTC,CASSFRTSGFQETQYF
few,TRBJ1-6,NA,TRBV5-4,TGTGCCAGCAGTCCGACCGGGACACTTAATTCACCCCTCCACTTT,CASSPTGTLNSPLHF
few,TRBJ2-5,NA,TRBV7-9,TGTGCCAGCGCCGGGCCCGGCGGGGAGACCCAGTACTTC,CASAGPGGETQYF
NA,TRBJ2-5,NA,TRBV28,TGTGCCAGCAGTTCTGTAAAAGAGACCCAGTACTTC,CASSSVKETQYF
NA,TRBJ2-4,NA,TRBV11-2,TGTGCCAGCAGCTTAGGTCCTGAAAACATTCAGTACTTC,CASSLGPENIQYF
NA,TRBJ1-5,NA,TRBV2,TGTGCCAGCAGGGCAACGTTTAGCAATCAGCCCCAGCATTTT,CASRATFSNQPQHF
many,TRBJ2-2,TRBD1,TRBV27,TGTGCCAGCAGCTCGGGACAGTTCACCGGGGAGCTGTTTTTT,CASSSGQFTGELFF
few,TRBJ2-3,TRBD2,TRBV30,TGTGCCTGGAAATCCGCGGGGGGGCCAGACGATACGCAGTATTTT,CAWKSAGGPDDTQYF
NA,TRBJ1-1,NA,TRBV5-4,TGTGCCAGCAGCTTAGGGAGGCCCGGTGAAGCTTTCTTT,CASSLGRPGEAFF
few,TRBJ1-1,TRBD1,TRBV5-4,TGCGCCAGCAGCCTCGCCGGGACAGGTACTGAAGCTTTCTTT,CASSLAGTGTEAFF
NA,TRBJ2-7,TRBD1,TRBV30,TGTGCCTGGAGCCGACATCCGGGACAGGGGGAGCAGTACTTC,CAWSRHPGQGEQYF